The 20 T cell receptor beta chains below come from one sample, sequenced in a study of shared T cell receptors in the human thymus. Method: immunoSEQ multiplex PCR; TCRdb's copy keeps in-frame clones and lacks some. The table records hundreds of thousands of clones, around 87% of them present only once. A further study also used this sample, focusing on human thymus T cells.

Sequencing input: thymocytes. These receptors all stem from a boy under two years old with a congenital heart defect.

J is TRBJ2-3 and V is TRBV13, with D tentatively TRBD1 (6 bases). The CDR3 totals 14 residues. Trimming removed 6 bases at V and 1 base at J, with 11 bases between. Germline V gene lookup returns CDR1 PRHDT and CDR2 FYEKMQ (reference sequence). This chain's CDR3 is CASRLRTGTDTQYF. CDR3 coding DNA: TGTGCCAGCAGATTAAGGACAGGCACAGATACGCAGTATTTT.

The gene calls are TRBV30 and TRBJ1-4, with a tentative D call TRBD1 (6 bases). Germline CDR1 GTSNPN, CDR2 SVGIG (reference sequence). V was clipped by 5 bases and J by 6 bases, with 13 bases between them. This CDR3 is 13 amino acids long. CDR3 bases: TGTGCCTGGGCTACAGGGTTGGATGAAAAACTGTTTTTT. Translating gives CAWATGLDEKLFF. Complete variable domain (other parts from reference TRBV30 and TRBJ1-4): SQTIHQWPATLVQPVGSPLSLECTVEGTSNPNLYWYRQAAGRGLQLLFYSVGIGQISSEVPQNLSASRPQDRQFILSSKKLLLSDSGFYLCAWATGLDEKLFFGSGTQLSVL.

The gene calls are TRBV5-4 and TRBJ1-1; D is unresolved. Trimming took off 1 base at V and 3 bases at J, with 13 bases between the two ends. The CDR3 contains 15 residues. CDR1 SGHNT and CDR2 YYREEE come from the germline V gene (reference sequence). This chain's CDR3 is CASSLKLKRDTEAFF. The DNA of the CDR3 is TGTGCCAGCAGCTTGAAACTGAAAAGAGACACTGAAGCTTTCTTT.

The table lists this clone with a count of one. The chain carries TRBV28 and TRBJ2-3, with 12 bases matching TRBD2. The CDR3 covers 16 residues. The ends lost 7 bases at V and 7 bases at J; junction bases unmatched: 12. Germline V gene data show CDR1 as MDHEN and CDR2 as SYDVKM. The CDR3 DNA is TGTGCCAGCACCCCCCCGACTAGCGGGGGACCTAATACGCAGTATTTT. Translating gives CASTPPTSGGPNTQYF.

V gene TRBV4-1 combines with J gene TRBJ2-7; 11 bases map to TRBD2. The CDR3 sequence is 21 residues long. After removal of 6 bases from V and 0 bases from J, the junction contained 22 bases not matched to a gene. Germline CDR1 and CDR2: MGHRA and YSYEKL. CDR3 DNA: TGCGCCAGCAGTGGGGTTGGTGAGGGGTGGACTAGCGGGCATAGCTCCTACGAGCAGTACTTC. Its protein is CASSGVGEGWTSGHSSYEQYF.

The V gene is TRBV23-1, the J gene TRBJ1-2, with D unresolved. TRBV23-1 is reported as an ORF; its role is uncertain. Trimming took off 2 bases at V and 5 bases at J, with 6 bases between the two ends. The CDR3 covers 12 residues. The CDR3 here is CASSQVEYGYTF. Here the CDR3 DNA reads TGCGCCAGCAGTCAAGTTGAGTATGGCTACACCTTC.

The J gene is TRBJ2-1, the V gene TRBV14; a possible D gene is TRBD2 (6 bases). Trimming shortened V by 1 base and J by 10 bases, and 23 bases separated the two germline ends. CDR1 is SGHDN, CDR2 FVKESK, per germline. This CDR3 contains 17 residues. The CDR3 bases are TGTGCCAGCAGCCAAGTAGCGGAGAACGGGTCGCTACTAGAGCAGTTCTTC. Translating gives CASSQVAENGSLLEQFF.

CDR3 amino acids: CASSDAPPRWPEKETQYF. DNA of the CDR3: TGTGCCAGCAGTGATGCCCCCCCCAGGTGGCCCGAGAAAGAGACCCAGTACTTC. J is TRBJ2-5 and V is TRBV28; D is uncertain. This CDR3 region has 18 residues. CDR1 and CDR2 (germline): MDHEN, SYDVKM. Trimming pared 5 bases from V and 3 bases from J, leaving 25 bases between.

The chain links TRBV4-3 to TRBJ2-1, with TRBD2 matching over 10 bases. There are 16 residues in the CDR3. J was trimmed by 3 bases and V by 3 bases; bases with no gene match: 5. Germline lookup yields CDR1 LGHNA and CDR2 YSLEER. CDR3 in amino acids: CASSHRGLADYNEQFF. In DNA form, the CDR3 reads TGCGCCAGCAGCCACCGTGGACTAGCGGACTACAATGAGCAGTTCTTC.

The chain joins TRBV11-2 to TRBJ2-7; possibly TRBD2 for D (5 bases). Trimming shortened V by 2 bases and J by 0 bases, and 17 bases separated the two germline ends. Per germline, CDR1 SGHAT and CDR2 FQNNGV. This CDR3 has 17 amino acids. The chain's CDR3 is CASSLSPGGSASYEQYF. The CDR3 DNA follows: TGTGCCAGCAGCTTAAGCCCGGGTGGTAGCGCCTCCTACGAGCAGTACTTC.

Here the CDR3 DNA reads TGTGCCAGCAGCTTGGTTAGCGGGGGGCAACCCTCCTACGAGCAGTACTTC. This encodes CASSLVSGGQPSYEQYF. J is TRBJ2-7 and V is TRBV7-2, with 10 bases fitting TRBD2. CDR1 SGHTA and CDR2 FQGNSA come from the germline V gene. The trim removed 3 bases at V and 0 bases at J, leaving 8 bases unmatched. The CDR3 spans 17 residues.

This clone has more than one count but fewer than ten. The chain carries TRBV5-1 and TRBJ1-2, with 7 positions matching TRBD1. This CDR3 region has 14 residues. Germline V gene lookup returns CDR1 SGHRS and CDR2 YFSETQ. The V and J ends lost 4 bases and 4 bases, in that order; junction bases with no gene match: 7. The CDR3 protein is CASSGEQGPYGYTF. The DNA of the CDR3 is TGCGCCAGCAGCGGAGAACAGGGGCCCTATGGCTACACCTTC.

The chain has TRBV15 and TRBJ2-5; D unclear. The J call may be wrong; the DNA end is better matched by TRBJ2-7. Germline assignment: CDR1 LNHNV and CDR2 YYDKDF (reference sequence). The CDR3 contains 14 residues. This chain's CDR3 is CATSRDPPISEQYF. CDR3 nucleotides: TGTGCCACCAGCAGAGACCCCCCGATCAGCGAGCAGTACTTC.

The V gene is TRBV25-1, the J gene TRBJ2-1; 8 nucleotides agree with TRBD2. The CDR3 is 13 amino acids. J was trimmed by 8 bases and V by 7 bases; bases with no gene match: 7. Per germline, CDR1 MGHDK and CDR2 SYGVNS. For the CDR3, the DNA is TGTGCCAGCATGGGCCGGGAGGGCCATGAGCAGTTCTTC. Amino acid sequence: CASMGREGHEQFF.

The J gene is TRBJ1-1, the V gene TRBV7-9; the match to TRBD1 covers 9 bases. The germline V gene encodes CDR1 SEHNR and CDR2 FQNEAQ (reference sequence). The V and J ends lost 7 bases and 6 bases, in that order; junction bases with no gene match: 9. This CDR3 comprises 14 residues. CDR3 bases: TGTGCCAGCACAAAGACAGGGGGAACGTCTGAAGCTTTCTTT. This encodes CASTKTGGTSEAFF.

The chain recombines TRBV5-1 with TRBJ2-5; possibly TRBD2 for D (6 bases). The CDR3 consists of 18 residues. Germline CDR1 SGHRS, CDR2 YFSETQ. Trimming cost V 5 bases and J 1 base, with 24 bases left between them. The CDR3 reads CASRRNRTGDAIQETQYF. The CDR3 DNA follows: TGCGCCAGCAGGCGCAACCGTACGGGGGACGCGATCCAAGAGACCCAGTACTTC.

CDR3 DNA sequence: TGTGCCAGTTCTCCCTACAGGGGGAACTATGGCTACACCTTC. This codes for CASSPYRGNYGYTF. The chain links TRBV27 to TRBJ1-2, with 8 positions matching TRBD1. The CDR3 runs to 14 residues. The trim removed 9 bases at V and 2 bases at J, leaving 8 bases unmatched. Per germline, CDR1 MNHEY and CDR2 SMNVEV (reference sequence).

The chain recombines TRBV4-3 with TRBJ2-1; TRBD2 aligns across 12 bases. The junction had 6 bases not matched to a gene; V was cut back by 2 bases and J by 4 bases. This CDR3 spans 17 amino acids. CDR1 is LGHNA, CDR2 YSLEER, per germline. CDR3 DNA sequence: TGCGCCAGCAGCCAACGACTAGCGGGGGAGTTTTACAATGAGCAGTTCTTC. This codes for CASSQRLAGEFYNEQFF.

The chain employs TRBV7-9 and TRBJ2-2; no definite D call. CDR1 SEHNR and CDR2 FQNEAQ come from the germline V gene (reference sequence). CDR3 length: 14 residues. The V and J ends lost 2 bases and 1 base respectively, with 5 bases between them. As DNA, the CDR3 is TGTGCCAGCAGCTTAATTAGGAACACCGGGGAGCTGTTTTTT. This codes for CASSLIRNTGELFF.

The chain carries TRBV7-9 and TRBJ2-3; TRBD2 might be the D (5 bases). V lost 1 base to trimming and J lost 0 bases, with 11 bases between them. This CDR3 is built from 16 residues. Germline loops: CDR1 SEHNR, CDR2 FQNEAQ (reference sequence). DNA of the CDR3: TGTGCCAGCAGCTTAGTACAGCGGTCTAGCACAGATACGCAGTATTTT. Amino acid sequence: CASSLVQRSSTDTQYF.